The clone carrying this T cell receptor (beta chain) has only a few counts. Antigen unknown. This sample is drawn from a study of identical twins. Whole-study results and caveats: Sequences that were out-of-frame, alpha and twin-shared displayed an excess of low generation probability.

Each CDR3 protein is one row after TCRdb ran MiXCR on the 5' RACE reads. The sample has roughly 200,000 distinct CDR3 sequences, around 8.1% seen once. The CDR3 length is 15 residues. Germline CDR1 LNHNV, CDR2 YYDKDF (reference sequence). The V segment lost 1 base and the J segment 6 bases; nucleotides outside the gene matches: 2. The same specimen was also included in a second study, on yellow fever vaccine responses in identical twins.

This clonotype was obtained from a woman younger than 35 in good health. Source material: memory (CD45RO+) T cells sorted from blood. The genes are TRBV15 and TRBJ2-1; 11 bases align to TRBD1. The CDR3, as DNA: TGTGCCACCAGCAGAGGGGGGACAGGGGGCAATGAGCAGTTCTTC. This translates into CATSRGGTGGNEQFF.